This T cell receptor beta chain was found in a study of blood T cell repertoires in COVID-19. For the study at large: Samples came from the United States, Italy and Spain, spanning acute and convalescent COVID-19. The cDNA or gDNA used as material had been derived from T cells, B-cell-depleted T cells, or PBMCs.

Original methodology: Reference gene primer amplification gave nucleated cell count estimates. Sequencing was performed with immunoSEQ multiplex PCR; in TCRdb, only in-frame clones are kept and a portion is missing. That table gives V, J and clone size, and the DNA gave D and trimming. The sample holds about 86,000 clones, 82% seen once. CDR1 LGHNA and CDR2 YNFKEQ come from the germline V gene. The germline V and J ends were trimmed by 0 bases and 7 bases, with 10 bases remaining between them. CDR3 length: 15 residues. The source material was peripheral blood. The V gene is TRBV4-2, the J gene TRBJ1-6, with no clear D. This sequence originates from an elderly woman with acute or convalescent COVID-19. CDR3: CASSQEQSGNSPLHF. DNA for the CDR3: TGTGCCAGCAGCCAAGAACAGTCTGGCAATTCACCCCTCCACTTT.